These 25 T cell receptor beta chains were all obtained from the same sample, sequenced in a study of Graves' ophthalmopathy and Graves' hyperthyroidism. TCR beta CDR3 amplification used RNA transcripts. First-round RT-PCR relied on HTBI primers, and a second-round multiplex PCR came next. MiXCR, run by TCRdb on the multiplex PCR reads, gives a single entry per CDR3 protein. The data hold a few hundred thousand distinct CDR3 sequences, with roughly 15% observed a single time. Specimen: peripheral blood. The source is a woman between 18 and 29 years old with stable Graves' hyperthyroidism.

As for this clonotype: A clone one base away is much larger, so this may be a read error. This rearrangement joins TRBV7-9 to TRBJ1-5, with TRBD1 as a possible D gene (5 bases). Looked up from germline, CDR1 is SEHNR and CDR2 is FQNEAQ (reference sequence). The CDR3 extends over 14 amino acids. CDR3 DNA: TGTGCCAGCAGCATGGACATTAGCGATCAGCCCCAGCATTTT. This gives the protein CASSMDISDQPQHF.

This clonotype was counted at least ten times. This chain connects TRBV19 to TRBJ1-1; TRBD1 aligns across 8 bases. Germline loops: CDR1 LNHDA, CDR2 SQIVND (reference sequence). CDR3 length: 14 amino acids. The ends lost 5 bases at V and 3 bases at J; junction bases unmatched: 5. The chain's CDR3 is CASSSRQGYTEAFF. DNA of the CDR3: TGTGCCAGTAGTTCACGACAGGGGTACACTGAAGCTTTCTTT.

This clonotype was detected a few times. V and J are TRBV19 and TRBJ1-1, with a possible D match to TRBD1 (5 bases). The CDR3 extends over 14 amino acids. V lost 5 bases, J lost 0 bases, and 10 bases lay in between. Germline lookup yields CDR1 LNHDA and CDR2 SQIVND (reference sequence). CDR3 DNA sequence: TGTGCCAGTAGTGGTGGGACTATGAACACTGAAGCTTTCTTT. This gives the protein CASSGGTMNTEAFF.

This clonotype was recorded many times. The chain has TRBV6-2 or TRBV6-3 and TRBJ1-1, with TRBD1 matching over 9 bases. Germline trimming cut 2 bases from V and 3 bases from J; bases unmatched to any gene: 7. From germline, CDR1 is MNHEY and CDR2 SVGEGT. The CDR3 runs 16 residues. CDR3 DNA: TGTGCCAGCAGTTACGAACCGAGGACAGGGGACACTGAAGCTTTCTTT. It yields the protein CASSYEPRTGDTEAFF.

This clonotype was counted between two and nine times. A much larger clone lies one base from this, so it may be a read error. The chain employs TRBV5-8 and TRBJ2-2; 8 bases align to TRBD2. The CDR3 contains 15 residues. In germline, CDR1 is SGHTS, CDR2 YDEGEE. Trimming took 5 bases from V and 6 from J; bases not matched to a gene: 9. CDR3 region: CASRSGTRSAGELFF. The CDR3 region has the DNA TGTGCCAGCAGGTCCGGGACTAGGTCCGCCGGGGAGCTGTTTTTT.

This clonotype showed up many times. The gene calls are TRBV20-1 and TRBJ2-5, with 8 bases that match TRBD1. CDR1 is DFQATT and CDR2 is SNEGSKA in the germline V gene (reference sequence). V shed 5 bases and J 1 base; nucleotides not matched to a gene: 6. CDR3 length: 14 residues. The CDR3 DNA reads TGCAGTGCTCCCCGTGGACAGGGCCAAGAGACCCAGTACTTC. This encodes CSAPRGQGQETQYF.

The chain links TRBV28 to TRBJ2-2; D call uncertain. Germline V gene lookup returns CDR1 MDHEN and CDR2 SYDVKM. V lost 3 bases and J 4 bases, leaving 6 bases between the germline ends. CDR3 length equals 13 residues. In DNA, the CDR3 is TGTGCCAGCAGTTTCGGCACCACCGGGGAGCTGTTTTTT. Translation gives CASSFGTTGELFF.

The table lists this clonotype with many counts. The chain uses TRBV15 and TRBJ2-2, with unresolved D. The CDR3 runs 14 residues. Per the germline V gene, CDR1 is LNHNV and CDR2 is YYDKDF (reference sequence). The V end lost 4 bases, the J end lost 4 bases, and 10 bases lay between the germline ends. Here the CDR3 reads CATSKWGSTGELFF. Written as DNA, the CDR3 is TGTGCCACCAGCAAGTGGGGATCCACCGGGGAGCTGTTTTTT.

The chain combines TRBV5-8 with TRBJ1-1; 11 bases are a match to TRBD1. CDR1 is SGHTS and CDR2 is YDEGEE in the germline V gene. V shed 4 bases and J 10 bases; nucleotides not matched to a gene: 3. This CDR3 contains 12 residues. The CDR3 region is CASSLDRGPAFF. Here the CDR3 DNA reads TGTGCCAGCAGCCTGGACAGGGGGCCAGCTTTCTTT.

This chain uses TRBV11-2 with TRBJ1-2; 7 bases match TRBD1. The CDR3 covers 14 residues. V dropped 5 bases and J dropped 2; count of bases not matched to a gene: 5. Germline V gene data show CDR1 as SGHAT and CDR2 as FQNNGV. CDR3 nucleotides: TGTGCCAGCAGCATGACAGGGAGGAACTATGGCTACACCTTC. Protein: CASSMTGRNYGYTF.

This clonotype has at least ten counts. V usage is TRBV21-1 and J usage is TRBJ2-7; the D call TRBD1 from the table was never checked on the DNA. TRBV21-1 is termed a pseudogene. This CDR3 region has 20 residues. The chain's CDR3 is CASSTTTPGQGIRIPYEQYF. The CDR3 nucleotides read TGTGCCAGCAGCACTACTACTCCGGGACAGGGAATAAGGATTCCCTACGAGCAGTACTTC.

This clonotype was observed many times. V is TRBV20-1 and J is TRBJ2-7, with 8 bases aligning to TRBD2. The J segment lost 7 bases and the V segment lost 1 base, leaving 9 bases of the junction unmatched. The germline CDR1 and CDR2 sequences are DFQATT and SNEGSKA (reference sequence). This CDR3 region has 14 residues. The CDR3 DNA reads as TGCAGTGCTAGAGTAACGGGGGGGCCTGGGGAGCAGTACTTC. It yields the protein CSARVTGGPGEQYF.

J is TRBJ1-1 and V is TRBV12-3 or TRBV12-4; D may be TRBD1 (5 bases). The CDR3 loop spans 15 amino acids. Between the trimmed V and J ends, which lost 0 bases and 3 bases, there was a span of 11 bases. The CDR3 is CASSLAGGGDTEAFF. Here the CDR3 DNA reads TGTGCCAGCAGTTTAGCGGGGGGAGGTGACACTGAAGCTTTCTTT.

The rearrangement joins TRBV7-2 to TRBJ2-7; either TRBD1 or TRBD2 may fit D (5 bases each). Germline V gene sequence: CDR1 SGHTA, CDR2 FQGNSA. Trimming took off 5 bases at V and 1 base at J, with 9 bases between the two ends. The CDR3 totals 13 residues. This chain's CDR3 is CASSMGPSYEQYF. The CDR3 DNA sequence: TGTGCCAGCAGCATGGGACCGTCCTACGAGCAGTACTTC.

The CDR3 is CASSQRDSYGYTF. The DNA for the CDR3 is TGCGCCAGCAGCCAAAGGGACAGCTATGGCTACACCTTC. This chain connects TRBV4-1 to TRBJ1-2; 7 nucleotides align to TRBD1. V was pared by 2 bases and J by 4 bases, with 1 base of the junction left unmatched. Germline-derived CDR1 and CDR2 are MGHRA and YSYEKL. The CDR3 is 13 residues long.

This clonotype was seen at least ten times. CDR3 nucleotide sequence: TGTGCCAGCAGTTTATCGAAGGGCAGGGATGCTTTCTTT. Its translation: CASSLSKGRDAFF. The chain recombines TRBV27 with TRBJ1-1; D might be TRBD1 (5 bases). V lost 0 bases and J 11 bases, leaving 13 bases between the germline ends. This CDR3 has 13 amino acids. The V gene's germline CDR1 is MNHEY and CDR2 SMNVEV (reference sequence).

For this clonotype: The CDR3 does not close with the conserved phenylalanine or tryptophan, likely indicating a read error. The chain joins TRBV7-2 to TRBJ1-3; 7 bases line up with TRBD1. With 8 bases clipped from V and 4 bases from J, the junction kept 5 bases outside the gene matches. The CDR3 extends over 13 amino acids. Germline lookup yields CDR1 SGHTA and CDR2 FQGNSA. The CDR3 loop is CASGGGQGNTIYV. Here the CDR3 DNA reads TGTGCCAGCGGCGGGGGACAGGGAAACACCATATATGTT.

V and J are TRBV7-3 and TRBJ2-2, with TRBD2 as a possible D gene (6 bases). This CDR3 region has 15 residues. The germline CDR1 and CDR2 sequences are SGHTA and FQGTGA. V was cut by 1 base and J by 4 bases, with 10 bases left in between. The CDR3: CASSLNPAGTGELFF. CDR3 nucleotide sequence: TGTGCCAGCAGCTTAAACCCAGCGGGCACCGGGGAGCTGTTTTTT.

The chain has TRBV3-1 and TRBJ2-7, with D unresolved. The CDR3 sequence is 15 residues long. Germline V gives CDR1 LGHDT, CDR2 YNNKEL (reference sequence). V was pared by 2 bases and J by 2 bases, with 13 bases between. The CDR3 bases are TGTGCCAGCAGCCAATACCGGACCCAGGCCTACGAGCAGTACTTC. This gives the protein CASSQYRTQAYEQYF.

Ten or more counts support this clonotype. The chain has TRBV24-1 and TRBJ2-7; D gene ambiguous. CDR1 and CDR2 (germline): KGHDR, SFDVKD. V lost 5 bases, J lost 5 bases, and 3 bases lay in between. The CDR3 sequence is 10 residues long. The CDR3: CATSANEQYF. Written as DNA, the CDR3 is TGTGCCACCAGTGCTAACGAGCAGTACTTC.

This clonotype was counted ten times or more. No conserved phenylalanine or tryptophan ends this CDR3, so it is likely a read error. The J gene is TRBJ1-1, the V gene TRBV29-1; D gene ambiguous. This CDR3 has 13 amino acids. Trimming took off 5 bases at V and 3 bases at J, with 13 bases between the two ends. The germline gives CDR1 SQVTM, CDR2 ANQGSEA. The CDR3 bases are TGCAGCGTTAGGATTCGGAGGGACACTGAAGCTTTCCTT. This encodes CSVRIRRDTEAFL.

This clonotype has a count of ten or more. J is TRBJ1-2 and V is TRBV20-1; D perhaps matches TRBD1 (5 bases). Germline V lookup: CDR1 DFQATT, CDR2 SNEGSKA (reference sequence). This CDR3 is built from 13 residues. With 6 bases removed from V and 4 bases from J, the gap between germline ends came to 15 bases. The CDR3 loop reads CSALVGAGYGYTF. CDR3 in DNA: TGCAGTGCCCTGGTCGGGGCGGGCTATGGCTACACCTTC.

At least ten counts were recorded for this clonotype. The chain is built from TRBV20-1 and TRBJ1-5; 8 nucleotides match TRBD1. V lost 3 bases, J lost 7 bases, and 14 bases stayed unmatched. The CDR3 is made up of 16 amino acids. Looked up from germline, CDR1 is DFQATT and CDR2 is SNEGSKA (reference sequence). The CDR3 loop is CSARHLAGTGPQPQHF. The CDR3 DNA follows: TGCAGTGCTAGGCACCTCGCCGGGACAGGCCCCCAGCCCCAGCATTTT.

V is TRBV29-1 and J is TRBJ1-1; D is ambiguous. V was clipped by 4 bases and J by 5 bases, with 14 bases between them. The germline V gene encodes CDR1 SQVTM and CDR2 ANQGSEA. The CDR3 consists of 13 residues. The CDR3 sequence: CSVAFVVWTEAFF. CDR3 sequence (DNA): TGCAGCGTTGCCTTCGTGGTATGGACTGAAGCTTTCTTT.

V usage is TRBV6-4 and J usage is TRBJ1-5, with D possibly matching TRBD1 (5 bases). With 4 bases removed from V and 4 bases from J, the gap between germline ends came to 14 bases. This CDR3 has 15 residues. In germline, CDR1 is MRHNA, CDR2 SNTAGT. The CDR3 sequence: CASSAQGPANQPQHF. The CDR3 region has the DNA TGTGCCAGCAGTGCGCAGGGCCCAGCTAATCAGCCCCAGCATTTT.